This T cell receptor beta chain was identified in a study of blood T cell repertoires in COVID-19. Looking at the study overall: Italy, Spain and the United States were the sources of the convalescent and acute COVID-19 samples. Nucleic acid was either cDNA or gDNA, and it came from T cells, B-cell-depleted T cells, or PBMCs.

Germline V CDR1 and CDR2: MDHEN, SYDVKM. The CDR3 is 17 residues long. Trimming cost V 2 bases and J 2 bases, with 16 bases left between them. Original analysis: The assay estimated nucleated cells by amplifying reference gene primers. The repertoire was sequenced with immunoSEQ multiplex PCR; TCRdb's copy has only in-frame clones and lacks some. Clone size and V and J calls were adopted from that table, with D and trimming inferred from the DNA. The sample yields some 300,000 clones, around 89% seen once. This clone has only one observation. The genes are TRBV28 and TRBJ1-5; D gene uncertain. Sequenced sample: peripheral blood. The sequence derives from a woman younger than 45 who had recovered from COVID-19. The CDR3 DNA follows: TGTGCCAGCAGTTTACCCCCCTGGTGGGAGGGCAATCAGCCCCAGCATTTT. Encoded protein: CASSLPPWWEGNQPQHF.